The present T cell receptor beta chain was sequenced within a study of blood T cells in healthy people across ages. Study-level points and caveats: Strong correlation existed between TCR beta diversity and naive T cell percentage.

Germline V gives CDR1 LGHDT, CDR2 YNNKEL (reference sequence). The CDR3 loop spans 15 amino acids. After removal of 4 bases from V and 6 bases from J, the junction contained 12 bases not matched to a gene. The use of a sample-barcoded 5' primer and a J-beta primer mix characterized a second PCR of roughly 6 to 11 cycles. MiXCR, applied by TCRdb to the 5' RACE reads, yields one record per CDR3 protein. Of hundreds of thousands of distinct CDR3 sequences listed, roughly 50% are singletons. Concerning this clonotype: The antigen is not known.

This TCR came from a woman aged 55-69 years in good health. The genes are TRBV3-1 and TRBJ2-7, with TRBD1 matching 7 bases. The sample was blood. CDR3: CASSPQGPRSREQYF. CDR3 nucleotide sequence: TGTGCCAGCAGCCCACAGGGGCCTCGTTCGCGCGAGCAGTACTTC.